The rows below give T cell receptor beta chains drawn from one sample of a study of shared clonotypes between healthy human individuals. Some clones are missing from TCRdb's copy, which holds only in-frame ones; the method was immunoSEQ multiplex PCR. The sample lists about 2 million clones, approximately 94% seen once, with roughly 1% in the top ten. Sequencing used naive CD8+ T cells sorted from blood. The receptor set was obtained from a man younger than 30 in good health. Each CDR3 is given with its conserved first and last residue. Fields, in order: CDR3 protein, CDR3 DNA, V gene, D gene, J gene, clone size. D genes are given only for firm matches. Only some rows state a clone size, as once, few, many or a class for expanded clones.

CASSQVPGVETQYF | TGTGCCAGCAGCCAAGTCCCAGGGGTAGAGACCCAGTACTTC | TRBV4-2 | - | TRBJ2-5 | -
CASSGVNRVGNQPQHF | TGTGCCAGCTCGGGAGTCAACAGGGTCGGTAATCAGCCCCAGCATTTT | TRBV18 | - | TRBJ1-5 | -
CASSFLPRDSQETQYF | TGTGCCAGCAGTTTCCTACCCCGGGACTCCCAAGAGACCCAGTACTTC | TRBV27 | - | TRBJ2-5 | -
CASSSLGQGQPQHF | TGTGCCAGCAGTTCCCTGGGCCAAGGTCAGCCCCAGCATTTT | TRBV6-5 | - | TRBJ1-5 | -
CASSGEGYEQYF | TGTGCCAGCAGTGGGGAGGGGTACGAGCAGTACTTC | TRBV2 | TRBD2 | TRBJ2-7 | -
CASSLADHSYEQYF | TGCGCCAGCAGCTTGGCCGATCATTCCTACGAGCAGTACTTC | TRBV5-1 | - | TRBJ2-7 | -
CASSLEALSDTQYF | TGTGCCAGCAGCTTAGAGGCCCTCTCGGATACGCAGTATTTT | TRBV7-8 | - | TRBJ2-3 | -
CASSYDYEQYF | TGTGCCAGCTCCTATGACTACGAGCAGTACTTC | TRBV19 | - | TRBJ2-7 | -
CASSHSGQGGSYEQYF | TGTGCCAGCAGCCACTCAGGTCAGGGCGGCTCCTACGAGCAGTACTTC | TRBV7-9 | - | TRBJ2-7 | -
CASSFRGGDEQFF | TGTGCCAGCAGCTTTAGAGGAGGGGATGAGCAGTTCTTC | TRBV5-4 | - | TRBJ2-1 | -
CASSPPGSGVGTDTQYF | TGTGCCAGCAGCCCCCCCGGCAGCGGAGTGGGGACAGATACGCAGTATTTT | TRBV7-9 | - | TRBJ2-3 | once
CASSVEGGTNYEQYF | TGTGCCAGCAGCGTAGAAGGGGGCACTAACTACGAGCAGTACTTC | TRBV9 | TRBD1 | TRBJ2-7 | -
CATSRGQGGEKLFF | TGTGCCACCAGCAGAGGACAGGGGGGTGAAAAACTGTTTTTT | TRBV15 | TRBD1 | TRBJ1-4 | -
CASSLSLAGSYNEQFF | TGTGCCAGCAGTTTATCCTTAGCGGGATCCTACAATGAGCAGTTCTTC | TRBV27 | TRBD2 | TRBJ2-1 | -
CAWSVSGDSPLHF | TGTGCCTGGAGTGTTTCGGGGGATTCACCCCTCCACTTT | TRBV30 | - | TRBJ1-6 | -
CASWTDSNTEAFF | TGCGCCAGTTGGACAGACTCAAACACTGAAGCTTTCTTT | TRBV5-1 | - | TRBJ1-1 | -
CASSLRDSEQFF | TGTGCCAGCAGCCTCAGGGATTCTGAGCAGTTCTTC | TRBV11-3 | - | TRBJ2-1 | -
CASSESRFSNQPQHF | TGTGCCAGCAGTGAATCACGATTTAGCAATCAGCCCCAGCATTTT | TRBV27 | - | TRBJ1-5 | -
CAISEGSSYNEQFF | TGTGCCATCAGTGAGGGTTCCTCCTACAATGAGCAGTTCTTC | TRBV10-3 | - | TRBJ2-1 | -
CASSSRGGGYTF | TGTGCCAGCAGTTCTCGGGGGGGAGGCTACACCTTC | TRBV27 | - | TRBJ1-2 | -
CASSEVQDFYNSPLHF | TGTGCCAGCAGTGAAGTTCAGGACTTTTATAATTCACCCCTCCACTTT | TRBV2 | - | TRBJ1-6 | -
CASSVASLAYNEQFF | TGTGCCAGCAGCGTAGCGTCACTGGCCTACAATGAGCAGTTCTTC | TRBV9 | - | TRBJ2-1 | -
CASSAPPGGADEKLFF | TGTGCCAGCAGTGCCCCCCCGGGGGGGGCCGATGAAAAACTGTTTTTT | TRBV6-1 | - | TRBJ1-4 | -
CASSPVNSNQPQHF | TGTGCCAGCAGTCCCGTAAATAGCAATCAGCCCCAGCATTTT | TRBV28 | - | TRBJ1-5 | -
CASSLSRYEQYF | TGTGCCAGCAGTTTGTCGCGATACGAGCAGTACTTC | TRBV28 | - | TRBJ2-7 | -
CASIRTGELFF | TGTGCCAGCATACGAACCGGGGAGCTGTTTTTT | TRBV2 | - | TRBJ2-2 | -
CASSIGVGYTF | TGTGCCAGTAGTATAGGGGTTGGCTACACCTTC | TRBV19 | - | TRBJ1-2 | -
CASSLLSPPVGEQYF | TGCGCCAGCAGCTTGCTCAGCCCTCCGGTTGGGGAGCAGTACTTC | TRBV5-1 | - | TRBJ2-7 | -
CASSGTGGYEQYF | TGTGCCAGCTCCGGGACAGGGGGCTACGAGCAGTACTTC | TRBV13 | TRBD1 | TRBJ2-7 | -
CASSLAVYEQYF | TGTGCCAGCAGCTTGGCCGTTTACGAGCAGTACTTC | TRBV5-8 | - | TRBJ2-7 | -
CASSLGGNTGELFF | TGTGCCAGCAGCCTGGGGGGCAACACCGGGGAGCTGTTTTTT | TRBV5-4 | - | TRBJ2-2 | -
CASSHRPLVYGYTF | TGTGCCAGCAGCCACCGACCGTTGGTCTATGGCTACACCTTC | TRBV14 | - | TRBJ1-2 | -
CAWSVQYHQGSMNTEAFF | TGTGCCTGGAGTGTACAGTATCATCAGGGGTCCATGAACACTGAAGCTTTCTTT | TRBV30 | - | TRBJ1-1 | once
CASSLQGRGQPQHF | TGTGCCAGCAGCCTACAGGGTCGGGGACAGCCCCAGCATTTT | TRBV28 | - | TRBJ1-5 | -
CASSQTPLGTGKNIQYF | TGTGCCAGCAGCCAAACCCCCCTCGGGACAGGGAAAAACATTCAGTACTTC | TRBV4-2 | TRBD1 | TRBJ2-4 | -
CASSLIRGFGANVLTF | TGTGCCAGCAGTTTAATTCGGGGATTCGGGGCCAACGTCCTGACTTTC | TRBV27 | - | TRBJ2-6 | -
CASSLVDGYTF | TGTGCCAGCAGCTTAGTTGACGGCTACACCTTC | TRBV13 | - | TRBJ1-2 | -
CASSLWVENIQYF | TGCGCCAGCAGCTTGTGGGTGGAAAACATTCAGTACTTC | TRBV5-1 | - | TRBJ2-4 | -
CASSYPGGQVNTEAFF | TGTGCCAGCAGTTACCCGGGGGGGCAGGTGAACACTGAAGCTTTCTTT | TRBV6-6 | - | TRBJ1-1 | -
CASSTPGTVVAGMSTDTQYF | TGTGCCAGCAGCACCCCCGGGACCGTTGTAGCGGGGATGAGCACAGATACGCAGTATTTT | TRBV28 | TRBD2 | TRBJ2-3 | -
CAWSEGTGGYYTF | TGTGCCTGGAGTGAAGGGACAGGGGGCTACTACACCTTC | TRBV30 | TRBD1 | TRBJ1-2 | once
CASSSRAYEQYF | TGTGCCAGCAGCTCACGGGCCTACGAGCAGTACTTC | TRBV7-9 | - | TRBJ2-7 | once
CASSGTENTEAFF | TGTGCCAGCAGCGGGACAGAGAACACTGAAGCTTTCTTT | TRBV5-4 | TRBD1 | TRBJ1-1 | few
CASSLSISSYNSPLHF | TGTGCCAGCAGTTTATCCATAAGCTCCTATAATTCACCCCTCCACTTT | TRBV27 | - | TRBJ1-6 | -
CASSYEGRTQYF | TGTGCCAGCAGCTATGAAGGTAGGACGCAGTATTTT | TRBV28 | - | TRBJ2-3 | -
CASSLGTVNASPLHF | TGTGCCAGCAGCCTCGGGACGGTTAACGCTTCACCCCTCCACTTT | TRBV7-2 | - | TRBJ1-6 | -
CASSQGGGYTF | TGTGCCAGCAGCCAAGGTGGGGGCTACACCTTC | TRBV14 | - | TRBJ1-2 | few
CASGQGTEQYF | TGTGCCAGCGGACAGGGAACCGAGCAGTACTTC | TRBV25-1 | TRBD1 | TRBJ2-7 | -
CATRTSGTGELFF | TGCGCCACCAGGACTAGCGGTACCGGGGAGCTGTTTTTT | TRBV10-2 | TRBD2 | TRBJ2-2 | -
CASSRGTGLVMNTEAFF | TGCGCCAGCAGCCGAGGGACAGGGCTTGTCATGAACACTGAAGCTTTCTTT | TRBV4-1 | TRBD1 | TRBJ1-1 | -
CASSATAGEGETQYF | TGTGCCAGCAGCGCAACAGCGGGAGAGGGAGAGACCCAGTACTTC | TRBV7-9 | TRBD2 | TRBJ2-5 | -
CASSFTGPGDSPLHF | TGTGCCAGCAGCTTTACAGGGCCGGGAGATTCACCCCTCCACTTT | TRBV7-9 | - | TRBJ1-6 | many
CASSLVAGITDTQYF | TGTGCCAGCAGCTTAGTAGCGGGGATCACAGATACGCAGTATTTT | TRBV7-2 | TRBD2 | TRBJ2-3 | -
CASSLVGTGTSYEQYF | TGTGCCAGCAGTTTGGTTGGGACAGGGACCTCCTACGAGCAGTACTTC | TRBV27 | TRBD1 | TRBJ2-7 | -
CASSLAGIDEQYF | TGTGCCAGCAGCCTAGCGGGGATCGACGAGCAGTACTTC | TRBV9 | TRBD2 | TRBJ2-7 | -